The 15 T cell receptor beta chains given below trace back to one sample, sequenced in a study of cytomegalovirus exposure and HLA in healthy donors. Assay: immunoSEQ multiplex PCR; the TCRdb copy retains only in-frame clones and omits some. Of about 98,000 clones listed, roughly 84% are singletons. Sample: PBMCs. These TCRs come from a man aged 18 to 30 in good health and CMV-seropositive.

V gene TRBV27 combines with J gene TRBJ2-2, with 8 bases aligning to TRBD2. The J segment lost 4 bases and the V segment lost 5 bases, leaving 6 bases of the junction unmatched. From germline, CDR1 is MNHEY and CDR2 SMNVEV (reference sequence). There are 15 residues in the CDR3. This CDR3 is CASSTTSGVTGELFF. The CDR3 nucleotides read TGTGCCAGCAGTACTACTAGCGGAGTCACCGGGGAGCTGTTTTTT.

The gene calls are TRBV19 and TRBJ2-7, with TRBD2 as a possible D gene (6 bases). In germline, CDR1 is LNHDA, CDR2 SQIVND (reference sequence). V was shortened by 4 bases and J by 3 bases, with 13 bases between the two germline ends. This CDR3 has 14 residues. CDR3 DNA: TGTGCCAGTAGTACCCGGGACTCCCTCTACGAGCAGTACTTC. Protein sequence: CASSTRDSLYEQYF.

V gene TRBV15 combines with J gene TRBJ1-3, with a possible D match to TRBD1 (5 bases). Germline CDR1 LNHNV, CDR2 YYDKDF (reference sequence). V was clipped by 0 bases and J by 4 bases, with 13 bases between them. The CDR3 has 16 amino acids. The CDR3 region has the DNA TGTGCCACCAGCAGAGATAAAGGGGCCTCAGGAAACACCATATATTTT. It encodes CATSRDKGASGNTIYF.

DNA for the CDR3: TGCGCCAGCAGCCCTCAGGGGGCGGGTTCCTATGGCTACACCTTC. This gives the protein CASSPQGAGSYGYTF. The chain uses TRBV4-3 and TRBJ1-2; 8 bases match TRBD1. This CDR3 has 15 residues. Looked up from germline, CDR1 is LGHNA and CDR2 is YSLEER. After removal of 4 bases from V and 4 bases from J, the junction contained 8 bases not matched to a gene.

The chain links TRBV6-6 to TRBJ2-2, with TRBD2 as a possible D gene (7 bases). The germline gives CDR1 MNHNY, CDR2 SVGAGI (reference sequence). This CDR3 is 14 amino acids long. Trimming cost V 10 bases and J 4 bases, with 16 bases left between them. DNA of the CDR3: TGTGCCATCAAGGGGGGGGCGAGCACCGGGGAGCTGTTTTTT. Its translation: CAIKGGASTGELFF.

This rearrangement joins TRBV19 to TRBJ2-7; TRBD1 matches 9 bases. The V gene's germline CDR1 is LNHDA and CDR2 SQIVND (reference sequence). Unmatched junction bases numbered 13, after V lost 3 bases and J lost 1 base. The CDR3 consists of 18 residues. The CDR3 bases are TGTGCCAGTAGTATTTTCGACAGTACAGGGGGCTTTTCCTACGAGCAGTACTTC. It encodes CASSIFDSTGGFSYEQYF. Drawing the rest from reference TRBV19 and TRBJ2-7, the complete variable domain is DGGITQSPKYLFRKEGQNVTLSCEQNLNHDAMYWYRQDPGQGLRLIYYSQIVNDFQKGDIAEGYSVSREKKESFPLTVTSAQKNPTAFYLCASSIFDSTGGFSYEQYFGPGTRLTVT.

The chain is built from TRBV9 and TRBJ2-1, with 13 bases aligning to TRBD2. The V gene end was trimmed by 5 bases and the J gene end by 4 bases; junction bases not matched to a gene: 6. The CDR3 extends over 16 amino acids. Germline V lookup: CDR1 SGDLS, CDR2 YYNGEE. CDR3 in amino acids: CASSPGLAGYYNEQFF. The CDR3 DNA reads TGTGCCAGCAGTCCGGGACTAGCGGGGTATTACAATGAGCAGTTCTTC.

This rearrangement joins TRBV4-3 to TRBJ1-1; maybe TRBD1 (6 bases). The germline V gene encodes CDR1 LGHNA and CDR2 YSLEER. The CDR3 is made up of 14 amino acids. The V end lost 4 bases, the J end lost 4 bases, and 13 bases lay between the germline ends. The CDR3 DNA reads TGCGCCAGCAGCCCAGGGGTAGGCACCACTGAAGCTTTCTTT. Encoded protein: CASSPGVGTTEAFF.

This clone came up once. CDR3 in DNA: TGTGCCAGCAGTGAACTCCAGACCCAGTACTTC. This gives the protein CASSELQTQYF. This chain uses TRBV2 with TRBJ2-5; no firm D call. Germline V CDR1 and CDR2: SNHLY, FYNNEI. The V and J ends lost 2 bases and 6 bases respectively, with 4 bases between them. The CDR3 extends over 11 amino acids.

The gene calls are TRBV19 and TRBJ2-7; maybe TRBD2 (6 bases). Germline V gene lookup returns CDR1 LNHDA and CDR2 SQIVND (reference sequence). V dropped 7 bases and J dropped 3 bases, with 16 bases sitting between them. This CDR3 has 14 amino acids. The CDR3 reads CASKGGVDSYEQYF. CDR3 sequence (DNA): TGTGCCAGTAAAGGAGGGGTAGACAGCTACGAGCAGTACTTC.

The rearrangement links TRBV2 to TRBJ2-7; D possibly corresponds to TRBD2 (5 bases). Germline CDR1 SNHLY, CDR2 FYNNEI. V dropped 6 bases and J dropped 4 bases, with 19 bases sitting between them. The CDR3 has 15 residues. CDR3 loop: CASRLISGREYEQYF. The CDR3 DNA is TGTGCCAGCAGACTTATAAGCGGTCGTGAATACGAGCAGTACTTC.

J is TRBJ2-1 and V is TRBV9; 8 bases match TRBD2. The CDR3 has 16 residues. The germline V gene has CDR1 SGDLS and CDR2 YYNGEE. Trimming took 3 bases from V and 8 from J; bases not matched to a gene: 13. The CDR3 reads CASSGEGAGVFDEQFF. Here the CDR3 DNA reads TGTGCCAGCAGCGGGGAAGGAGCGGGAGTGTTCGATGAGCAGTTCTTC. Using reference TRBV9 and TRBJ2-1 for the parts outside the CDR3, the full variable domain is DSGVTQTPKHLITATGQRVTLRCSPRSGDLSVYWYQQSLDQGLQFLIQYYNGEERAKGNILERFSAQQFPDLHSELNLSSLELGDSALYFCASSGEGAGVFDEQFFGPGTRLTVL.

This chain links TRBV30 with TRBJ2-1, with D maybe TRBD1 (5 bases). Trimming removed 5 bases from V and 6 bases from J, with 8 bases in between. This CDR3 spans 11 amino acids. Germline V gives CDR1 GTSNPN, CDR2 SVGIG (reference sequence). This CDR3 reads CAWGRVNEQFF. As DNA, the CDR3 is TGTGCCTGGGGCAGGGTCAATGAGCAGTTCTTC. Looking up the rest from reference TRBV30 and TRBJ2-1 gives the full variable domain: SQTIHQWPATLVQPVGSPLSLECTVEGTSNPNLYWYRQAAGRGLQLLFYSVGIGQISSEVPQNLSASRPQDRQFILSSKKLLLSDSGFYLCAWGRVNEQFFGPGTRLTVL.

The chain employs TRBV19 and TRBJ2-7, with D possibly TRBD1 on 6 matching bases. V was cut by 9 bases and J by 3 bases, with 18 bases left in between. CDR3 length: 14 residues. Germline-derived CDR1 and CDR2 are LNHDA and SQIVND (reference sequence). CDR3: CASTGRDTDYEQYF. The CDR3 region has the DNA TGTGCCAGCACCGGCAGGGACACCGACTACGAGCAGTACTTC. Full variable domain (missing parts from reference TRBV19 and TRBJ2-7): DGGITQSPKYLFRKEGQNVTLSCEQNLNHDAMYWYRQDPGQGLRLIYYSQIVNDFQKGDIAEGYSVSREKKESFPLTVTSAQKNPTAFYLCASTGRDTDYEQYFGPGTRLTVT.

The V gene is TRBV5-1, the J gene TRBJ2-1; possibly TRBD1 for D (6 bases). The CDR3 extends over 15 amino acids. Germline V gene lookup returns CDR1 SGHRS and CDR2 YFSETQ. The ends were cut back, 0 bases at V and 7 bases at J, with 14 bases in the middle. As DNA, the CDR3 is TGCGCCAGCAGCTTGGGGGCAGGGGATTGGAATGAGCAGTTCTTC. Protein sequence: CASSLGAGDWNEQFF.